This TCR beta chain was recorded in a study of T cell responses to AZD1222 COVID-19 vaccine. The germline CDR1 and CDR2 sequences are MNHEY and SVGEGT. V lost 6 bases, J lost 8 bases, and 8 bases lay in between. The CDR3 has 11 amino acids. Assay: immunoSEQ multiplex PCR; the TCRdb copy retains only in-frame clones and omits some. The sample includes 45,000 to 60,000 clones, approximately 90% seen only once; the top ten take around 4%. This clone appeared a single time. Its antigen is unidentified. Study-wide points: White British ancestry dominated among donors, who included more females, and clonal diversity was possibly underestimated. Seropositive AZD1222 recipients at baseline numbered only five or six.

V gene TRBV6-2 or TRBV6-3 combines with J gene TRBJ2-1; D gene ambiguous. This clonotype was sampled from an adult in good health. The sample was peripheral blood, taken on day 0 of AZD1222 vaccination. DNA for the CDR3: TGTGCCAGCAGCCGGTCTTATGAGCAGTTCTTC. Its protein product is CASSRSYEQFF.